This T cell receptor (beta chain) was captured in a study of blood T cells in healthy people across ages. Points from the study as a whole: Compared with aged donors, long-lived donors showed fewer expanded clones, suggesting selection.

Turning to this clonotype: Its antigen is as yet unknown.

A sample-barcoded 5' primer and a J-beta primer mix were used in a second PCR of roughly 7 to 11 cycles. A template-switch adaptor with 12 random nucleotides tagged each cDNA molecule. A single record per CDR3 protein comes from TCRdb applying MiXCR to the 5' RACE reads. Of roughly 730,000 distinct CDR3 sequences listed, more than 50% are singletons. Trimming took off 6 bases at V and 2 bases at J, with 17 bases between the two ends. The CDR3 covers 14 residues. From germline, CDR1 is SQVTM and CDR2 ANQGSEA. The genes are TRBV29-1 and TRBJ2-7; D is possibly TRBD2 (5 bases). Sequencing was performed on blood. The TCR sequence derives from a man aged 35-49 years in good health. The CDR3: CSVELADGPYEQYF. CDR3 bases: TGCAGCGTCGAGCTAGCCGATGGTCCCTACGAGCAGTACTTC.